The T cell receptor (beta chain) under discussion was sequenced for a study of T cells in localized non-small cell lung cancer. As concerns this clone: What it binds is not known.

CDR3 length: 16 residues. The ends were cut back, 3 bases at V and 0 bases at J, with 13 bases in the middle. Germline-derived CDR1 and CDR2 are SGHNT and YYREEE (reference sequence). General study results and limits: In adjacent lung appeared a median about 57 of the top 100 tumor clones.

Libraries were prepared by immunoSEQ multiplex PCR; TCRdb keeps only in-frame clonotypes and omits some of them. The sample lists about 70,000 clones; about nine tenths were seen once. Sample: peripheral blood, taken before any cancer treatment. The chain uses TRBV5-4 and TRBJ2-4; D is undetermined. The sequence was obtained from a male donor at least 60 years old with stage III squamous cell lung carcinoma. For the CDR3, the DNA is TGTGCCAGCAGCTCTTACAGTACTATAGCCAAAAACATTCAGTACTTC. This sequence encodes CASSSYSTIAKNIQYF.